The clone carrying this T cell receptor beta chain showed up just a few times. Its antigen is currently unknown. The length of the CDR3 is 15 residues. CDR1 and CDR2 (germline): MNHEY, SVGEGT. This record belongs to a study of blood T cells in healthy people across ages. Study results and limitations: When one million T cells were used, diversity estimates were thought to be underestimates.

For the second PCR, which ran for roughly 6 to 12 cycles, a sample-barcoded 5' primer and a J-beta primer mix were used. All samples yielded 3 million or more CDR3-containing paired-end reads. One entry per CDR3 protein, called by TCRdb with MiXCR from the 5' RACE reads. This table has over a million distinct CDR3 sequences, under 55% appearing once. The specimen was blood. The clonotype comes from a woman aged 55 to 70 in good health. This chain joins TRBV6-2 or TRBV6-3 and TRBJ2-4; 8 bases line up with TRBD1. The J call may be mistaken, given a closer DNA end match to TRBJ2-7. The CDR3 nucleotides are TGTGCCAGCAGTACCGGGACAGGACGTCTTCGCGAGCAGTACTTC. This encodes CASSTGTGRLREQYF.